One sample yielded the 18 T cell receptor beta chains listed below, sequenced in a study of Tregs in tolerant kidney transplant recipients. This table comes from immunoSEQ multiplex PCR, and its TCRdb copy is limited to in-frame clones, with some not included. This sample carries about 33,000 clones, with 7.6% going to the ten biggest clones. Sequencing used CD8+ T cells from blood, obtained before the transplant. These receptors were obtained from a human donor who received a combined kidney and bone marrow transplant.

Worth noting for this clone: The missing CDR3 end, 3 residues past where the read stops, is filled in from the germline J gene. The gene calls are TRBV6-1 and TRBJ2-1, with D unclear. With 2 bases removed from V and 0 bases from J, the gap between germline ends came to 5 bases. In germline, CDR1 is MNHNS, CDR2 SASEGT. This CDR3 has 14 amino acids. The CDR3: CASSERSSYNEQFF. The CDR3 bases that were read are TGTGCCAGCAGTGAACGTAGCTCCTACAATGAG.

As to this clone: The read halts 3 residues ahead of the CDR3 end, with the missing end drawn from the germline J gene. This chain links TRBV5-6 with TRBJ2-7; 11 positions match TRBD1. Germline loops: CDR1 SGHDT, CDR2 YYEEEE. This CDR3 contains 13 residues. V shed 3 bases and J 6 bases; nucleotides not matched to a gene: 2. The CDR3 spells CASSSGTGGEQYF. CDR3 bases read: TGTGCCAGCAGCTCCGGGACAGGGGGCGAG. Together with reference TRBV5-6 and TRBJ2-7, the CDR3 gives the full variable domain: DAGVTQSPTHLIKTRGQQVTLRCSPKSGHDTVSWYQQALGQGPQFIFQYYEEEERQRGNFPDRFSGHQFPNYSSELNVNALLLGDSALYLCASSSGTGGEQYFGPGTRLTVT.

Notes on this clone: The read ends 3 residues before the CDR3 terminus; that terminus is restored from the germline J gene. This chain joins TRBV7-6 and TRBJ1-2; D remains unclear. The CDR3 extends over 14 amino acids. V gave up 1 base and J gave up 3 bases, with 9 bases separating them. Germline-derived CDR1 and CDR2 are SGHVS and FNYEAQ. The part of the CDR3 DNA that was read is TGTGCCAGCAGCTTAGACAGAGCCCACTATGGC. Translated, it gives CASSLDRAHYG. The whole CDR3 reads CASSLDRAHYGYTF.

Remarks on this clone: The CDR3 end falls 3 residues outside the read, so it is completed with the germline J gene. V and J are TRBV6-2 or TRBV6-3 and TRBJ2-1; no clear D gene. The CDR3 sequence is 13 residues long. V was trimmed by 2 bases and J by 6 bases, leaving 8 bases between them. Per germline, CDR1 MNHEY and CDR2 SVGEGT. Partial CDR3 DNA: TGTGCCAGCAGTTACGGTGCGGCCAATGAG. Encoded protein: CASSYGAANE. The CDR3 as a whole reads CASSYGAANEQFF.

Notes on this clone: The read gets to within 3 residues of the CDR3 end, and the germline J gene fills in the rest. The chain couples TRBV2 to TRBJ2-2; D possibly corresponds to TRBD2 (6 bases). CDR1 is SNHLY and CDR2 is FYNNEI in the germline V gene. CDR3 length: 13 residues. The ends were cut back, 10 bases at V and 5 bases at J, with 14 bases in the middle. The covered CDR3 bases are TGTGCCAACAAGGTGGGGGGAACCGGGGAG. Protein sequence: CANKVGGTGE. The complete CDR3 reads CANKVGGTGELFF.

In the case of this clone: The read ends 3 residues shy of where the CDR3 ends; the end is completed using the germline J gene. The chain joins TRBV29-1 to TRBJ2-3; 11 bases agree with TRBD2. Germline V CDR1 and CDR2: SQVTM, ANQGSEA. The CDR3 covers 15 residues. J was trimmed by 2 bases and V by 5 bases; bases with no gene match: 6. CDR3 residues: CSVMGLAEYTDTQYF. The CDR3 DNA, read in part, is TGCAGCGTTATGGGACTAGCGGAATACACAGATACG.

Details on this clone: The read ends 3 residues before the CDR3 terminus; that terminus is restored from the germline J gene. V and J are TRBV5-1 and TRBJ2-5; 12 nucleotides agree with TRBD1. There are 15 residues in the CDR3. CDR1 is SGHRS and CDR2 is YFSETQ in the germline V gene. V lost 1 base to trimming and J lost 5 bases; unmatched junction nucleotides: 3. CDR3 sequence: CASSLRGQGAETQYF. Partial CDR3 DNA: TGCGCCAGCAGCTTGAGGGGACAGGGGGCTGAGACC.

As concerns this clone: The sequence runs out 3 residues before the end of the CDR3; the remainder is reconstructed from the germline J gene. This chain joins TRBV5-4 and TRBJ2-5; weak D call: TRBD2 (6 bases). This CDR3 spans 15 amino acids. Trimming took 4 bases from V and 3 from J, leaving 16 bases between them. CDR1 is SGHNT, CDR2 YYREEE, per germline (reference sequence). The CDR3 sequence: CASSPFPASEETQYF. The sequenced part of the CDR3 DNA is TGTGCCAGCAGCCCCTTCCCCGCTAGCGAAGAGACC.

A note on this clone: The sequence runs out 3 residues before the end of the CDR3; the remainder is reconstructed from the germline J gene. The chain uses TRBV30 and TRBJ2-1, with D perhaps matching TRBD2 (6 bases). Looked up from germline, CDR1 is GTSNPN and CDR2 is SVGIG (reference sequence). CDR3 length: 14 amino acids. Trimming took 5 bases from V and 7 from J, leaving 18 bases between them. The CDR3 bases that were read are TGTGCCTGGCACATAGTGGGCGGGATAAATGAG. It translates to CAWHIVGGINE. The CDR3 in full is CAWHIVGGINEQFF.

Details on this clone: The read gets to within 3 residues of the CDR3 end, and the germline J gene fills in the rest. The gene calls are TRBV6-2 or TRBV6-3 and TRBJ2-1; 9 positions agree with TRBD2. V dropped 6 bases and J dropped 5; count of bases not matched to a gene: 8. CDR1 and CDR2 from the germline V gene are MNHEY and SVGEGT. The CDR3 runs 15 residues. The CDR3 here is CASRPLAGPNNEQFF. Incomplete CDR3 DNA: TGTGCCAGCAGGCCTCTAGCGGGACCCAACAATGAG.

Concerning this clone: The read halts 3 residues ahead of the CDR3 end, with the missing end drawn from the germline J gene. The chain couples TRBV6-1 to TRBJ1-6; D perhaps matches TRBD1 (6 bases). With 1 base removed from V and 5 bases from J, the gap between germline ends came to 6 bases. CDR1 and CDR2 (germline): MNHNS, SASEGT. The CDR3 length is 14 residues. CDR3 DNA, as far as it was read: TGTGCCAGCAGTGAAGGACAGGATAATTCACCC. It encodes CASSEGQDNSP. The whole CDR3 sequence reads CASSEGQDNSPLHF.

As for this clone: The CDR3 end is not reached by the read, which stops 3 residues before it; the germline J gene fills it in. The chain couples TRBV4-1 to TRBJ2-5; TRBD2 matches 11 bases. Germline-derived CDR1 and CDR2 are MGHRA and YSYEKL. V was pared by 4 bases and J by 2 bases, with 9 bases of the junction left unmatched. The length of the CDR3 is 17 residues. Here the CDR3 reads CASSPGLAEPLQETQYF. The covered CDR3 bases are TGCGCCAGCAGCCCGGGACTAGCGGAGCCCCTTCAAGAGACC.

Details on this clone: From the germline J gene comes the end of the CDR3, since the read stops 3 residues before it. This chain joins TRBV12-5 and TRBJ2-3; 7 bases are a match to TRBD1. This CDR3 spans 15 amino acids. V lost 7 bases and J lost 1; bases outside the gene matches: 8. CDR1 and CDR2 from the germline V gene are LGHNT and FRNRAP. The CDR3 bases that were read are TGTGCTAGTGACCCCTCCACAGGGGGCACAGATACG. It is translated as CASDPSTGGTDT. The entire CDR3 reads CASDPSTGGTDTQYF.

As regards this clone: The CDR3 end falls 3 residues outside the read, so it is completed with the germline J gene. V and J are TRBV19 and TRBJ2-1; D not resolved. This CDR3 comprises 11 residues. With 5 bases removed from V and 7 bases from J, the gap between germline ends came to 6 bases. Germline values: CDR1 LNHDA, CDR2 SQIVND (reference sequence). CDR3 DNA (partial): TGTGCCAGTAGTTCTCGGAATGAG. Residues: CASSSRNE. The entire CDR3 sequence reads CASSSRNEQFF.

As concerns this clone: The CDR3 extends 3 residues past the end of the read, so its final part is completed from the germline J gene. The chain joins TRBV30 to TRBJ2-2, with a possible D match to TRBD1 (5 bases). CDR3 size: 18 residues. V shed 1 base and J shed 4 bases, with 22 bases lying between them. The germline V gene has CDR1 GTSNPN and CDR2 SVGIG (reference sequence). The CDR3: CAWSGYGVRQTSTGELFF. The covered CDR3 bases are TGTGCCTGGAGTGGTTATGGGGTGAGACAGACTTCCACCGGGGAG.

As for this clone: The read gets to within 3 residues of the CDR3 end, and the germline J gene fills in the rest. The chain links TRBV14 to TRBJ1-1; possibly TRBD1 for D (5 bases). The CDR3 has 13 residues. V was pared by 4 bases and J by 7 bases, with 13 bases between. Per the germline V gene, CDR1 is SGHDN and CDR2 is FVKESK. The chain's CDR3 is CASSPGGVVEAFF. The CDR3 DNA, read in part, is TGTGCCAGCAGCCCTGGAGGGGTGGTTGAA.

On this clone: The CDR3 end falls 3 residues outside the read, so it is completed with the germline J gene. The rearrangement joins TRBV7-8 to TRBJ2-2; 7 bases line up with TRBD2. This CDR3 is 12 amino acids long. Germline V lookup: CDR1 SGHVS, CDR2 FQNEAQ. V dropped 8 bases and J dropped 5; count of bases not matched to a gene: 2. CDR3 residues: CASWGGTGELFF. The sequenced CDR3 bases are TGTGCCAGCTGGGGGGGAACCGGGGAG.

The CDR3 spells CASSPRVGEDTQYF. The covered CDR3 bases are TGTGCCAGCTCACCCAGGGTTGGGGAAGATACG. V gene TRBV18 combines with J gene TRBJ2-3; TRBD1 might be the D (5 bases). Read data end 3 residues before the CDR3 end; the end is taken from the germline J gene. The CDR3 covers 14 residues. Germline-derived CDR1 and CDR2 are KGHSH and LQKENI. Trimming removed 3 bases at V and 5 bases at J, with 12 bases between.